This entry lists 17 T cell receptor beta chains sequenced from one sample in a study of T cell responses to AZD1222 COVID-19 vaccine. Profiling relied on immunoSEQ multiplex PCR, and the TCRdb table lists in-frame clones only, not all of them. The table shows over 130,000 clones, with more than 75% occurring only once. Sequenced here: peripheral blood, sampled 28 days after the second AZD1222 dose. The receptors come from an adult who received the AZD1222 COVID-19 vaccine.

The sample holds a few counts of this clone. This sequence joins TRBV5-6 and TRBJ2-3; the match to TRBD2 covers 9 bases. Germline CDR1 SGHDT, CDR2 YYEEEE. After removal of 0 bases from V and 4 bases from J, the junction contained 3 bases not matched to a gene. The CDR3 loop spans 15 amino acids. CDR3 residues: CASSLVSGSADTQYF. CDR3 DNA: TGTGCCAGCAGCTTGGTTAGCGGGAGTGCAGATACGCAGTATTTT.

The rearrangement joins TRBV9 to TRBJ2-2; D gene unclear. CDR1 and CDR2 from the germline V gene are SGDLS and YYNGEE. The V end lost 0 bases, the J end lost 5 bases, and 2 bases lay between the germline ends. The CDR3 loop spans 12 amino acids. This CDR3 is CASSVVTGELFF. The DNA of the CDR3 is TGTGCCAGCAGCGTAGTGACCGGGGAGCTGTTTTTT.

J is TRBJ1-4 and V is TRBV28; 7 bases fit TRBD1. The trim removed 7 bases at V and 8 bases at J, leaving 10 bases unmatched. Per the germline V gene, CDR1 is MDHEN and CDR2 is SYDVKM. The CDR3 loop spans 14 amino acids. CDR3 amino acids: CASTQGGNPEKLFF. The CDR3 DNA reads TGTGCCAGCACCCAGGGGGGGAACCCCGAAAAACTGTTTTTT.

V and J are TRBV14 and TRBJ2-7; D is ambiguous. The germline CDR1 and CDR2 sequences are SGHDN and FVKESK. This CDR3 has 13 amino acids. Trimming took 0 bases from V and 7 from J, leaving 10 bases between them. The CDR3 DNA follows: TGTGCCAGCAGCCAAGAAATCCGATTGGAGCAGTACTTC. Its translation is CASSQEIRLEQYF.

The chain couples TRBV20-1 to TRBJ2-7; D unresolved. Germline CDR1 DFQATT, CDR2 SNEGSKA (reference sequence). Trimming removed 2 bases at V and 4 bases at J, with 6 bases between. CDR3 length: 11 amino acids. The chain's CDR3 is CSARPEYEQYF. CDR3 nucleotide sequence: TGCAGTGCTAGACCCGAATACGAGCAGTACTTC.

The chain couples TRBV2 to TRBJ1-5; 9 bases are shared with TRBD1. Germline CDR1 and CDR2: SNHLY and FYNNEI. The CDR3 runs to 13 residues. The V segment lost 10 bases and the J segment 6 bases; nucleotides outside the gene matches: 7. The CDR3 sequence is CATRRQGGQPQHF. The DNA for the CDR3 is TGTGCCACCCGAAGACAGGGGGGTCAGCCCCAGCATTTT. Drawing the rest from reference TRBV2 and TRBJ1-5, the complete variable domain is EPEVTQTPSHQVTQMGQEVILRCVPISNHLYFYWYRQILGQKVEFLVSFYNNEISEKSEIFDDQFSVERPDGSNFTLKIRSTKLEDSAMYFCATRRQGGQPQHFGDGTRLSIL.

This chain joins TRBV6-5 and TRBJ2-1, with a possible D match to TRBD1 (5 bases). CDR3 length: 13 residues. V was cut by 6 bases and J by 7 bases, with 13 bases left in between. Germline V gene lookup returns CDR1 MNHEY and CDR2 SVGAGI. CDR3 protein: CASSRVYVNEQFF. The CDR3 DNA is TGTGCCAGCAGCAGGGTATATGTGAATGAGCAGTTCTTC.

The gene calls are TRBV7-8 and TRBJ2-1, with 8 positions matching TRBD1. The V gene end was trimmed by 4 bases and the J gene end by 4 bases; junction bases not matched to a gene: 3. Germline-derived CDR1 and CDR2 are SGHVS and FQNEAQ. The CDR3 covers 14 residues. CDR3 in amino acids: CASSSRTGYNEQFF. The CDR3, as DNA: TGTGCCAGCAGCTCCAGGACAGGGTACAATGAGCAGTTCTTC. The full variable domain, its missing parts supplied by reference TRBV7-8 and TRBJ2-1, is GAGVSQSPRYKVAKRGQDVALRCDPISGHVSLFWYQQALGQGPEFLTYFQNEAQLDKSGLPSDRFFAERPEGSVSTLKIQRTQQEDSAVYLCASSSRTGYNEQFFGPGTRLTVL.

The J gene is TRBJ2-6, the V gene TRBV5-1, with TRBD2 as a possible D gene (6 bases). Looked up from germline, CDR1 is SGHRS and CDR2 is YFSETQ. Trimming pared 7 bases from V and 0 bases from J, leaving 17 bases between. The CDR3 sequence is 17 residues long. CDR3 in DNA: TGCGCCAGCCACCAGCGGGCCGCCAGCTCTGGGGCCAACGTCCTGACTTTC. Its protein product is CASHQRAASSGANVLTF. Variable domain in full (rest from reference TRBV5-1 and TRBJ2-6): KAGVTQTPRYLIKTRGQQVTLSCSPISGHRSVSWYQQTPGQGLQFLFEYFSETQRNKGNFPGRFSGRQFSNSRSEMNVSTLELGDSALYLCASHQRAASSGANVLTFGAGSRLTVL.

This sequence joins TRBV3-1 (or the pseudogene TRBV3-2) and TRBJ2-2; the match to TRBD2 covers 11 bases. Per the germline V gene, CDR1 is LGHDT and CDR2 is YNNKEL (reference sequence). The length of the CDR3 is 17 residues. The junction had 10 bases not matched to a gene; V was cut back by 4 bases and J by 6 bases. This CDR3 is CASSPFLAGGSAGELFF. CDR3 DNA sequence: TGTGCCAGCAGCCCATTCTTAGCGGGGGGGTCCGCCGGGGAGCTGTTTTTT.

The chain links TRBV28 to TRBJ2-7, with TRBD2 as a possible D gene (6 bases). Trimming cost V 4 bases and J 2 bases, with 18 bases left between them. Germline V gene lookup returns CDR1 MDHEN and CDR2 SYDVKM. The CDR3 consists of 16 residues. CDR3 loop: CASSSPLSGVTYEQYF. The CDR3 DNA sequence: TGTGCCAGCAGTTCTCCTTTATCGGGAGTAACCTACGAGCAGTACTTC. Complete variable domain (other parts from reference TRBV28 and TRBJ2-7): DVKVTQSSRYLVKRTGEKVFLECVQDMDHENMFWYRQDPGLGLRLIYFSYDVKMKEKGDIPEGYSVSREKKERFSLILESASTNQTSMYLCASSSPLSGVTYEQYFGPGTRLTVT.

For the CDR3, the DNA is TGTGCCAGCGCTACCTCCGGGACTAGCGGCTCCTACGAGCAGTACTTC. It codes for CASATSGTSGSYEQYF. J is TRBJ2-7 and V is TRBV19, with 11 bases that match TRBD2. Germline CDR1 reads LNHDA; CDR2 reads SQIVND (reference sequence). With 9 bases clipped from V and 0 bases from J, the junction kept 10 bases outside the gene matches. CDR3 size: 16 residues.

The CDR3, as DNA: TGTGCCAGTAGTCCAACCGACAGCAGGTACGAGCAGTACTTC. It yields the protein CASSPTDSRYEQYF. This chain uses TRBV19 with TRBJ2-7, with D possibly matching TRBD1 (5 bases). The germline V gene has CDR1 LNHDA and CDR2 SQIVND (reference sequence). Trimming removed 5 bases from V and 4 bases from J, with 15 bases in between. The CDR3 runs to 14 residues. The full variable domain, with the rest looked up from reference TRBV19 and TRBJ2-7, is DGGITQSPKYLFRKEGQNVTLSCEQNLNHDAMYWYRQDPGQGLRLIYYSQIVNDFQKGDIAEGYSVSREKKESFPLTVTSAQKNPTAFYLCASSPTDSRYEQYFGPGTRLTVT.

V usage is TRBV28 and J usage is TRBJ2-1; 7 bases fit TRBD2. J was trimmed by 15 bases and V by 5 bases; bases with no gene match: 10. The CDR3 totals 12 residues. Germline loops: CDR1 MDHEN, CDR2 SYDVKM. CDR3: CASSLGGRGSFF. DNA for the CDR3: TGTGCCAGCAGTCTCGGAGGGCGGGGGTCGTTCTTC.

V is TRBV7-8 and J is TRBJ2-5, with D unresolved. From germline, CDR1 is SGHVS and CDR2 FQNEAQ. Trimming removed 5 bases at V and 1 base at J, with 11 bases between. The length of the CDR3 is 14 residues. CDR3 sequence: CASSQRHLQETQYF. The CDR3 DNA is TGTGCCAGCAGCCAAAGACATCTCCAAGAGACCCAGTACTTC.

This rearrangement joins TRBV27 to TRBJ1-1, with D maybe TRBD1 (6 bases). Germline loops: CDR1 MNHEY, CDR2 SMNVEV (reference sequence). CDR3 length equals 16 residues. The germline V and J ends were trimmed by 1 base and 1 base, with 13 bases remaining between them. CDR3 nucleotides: TGTGCCAGCAGTTTATTCGGGGGGCTTAGGAACACTGAAGCTTTCTTT. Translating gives CASSLFGGLRNTEAFF.

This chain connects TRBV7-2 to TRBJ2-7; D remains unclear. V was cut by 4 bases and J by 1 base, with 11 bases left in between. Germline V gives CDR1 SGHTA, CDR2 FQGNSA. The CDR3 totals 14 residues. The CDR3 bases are TGTGCCAGCAGCTCCCCCCAAGGGTCCTACGAGCAGTACTTC. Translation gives CASSSPQGSYEQYF. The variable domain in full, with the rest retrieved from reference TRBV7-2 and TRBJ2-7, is GAGVSQSPSNKVTEKGKDVELRCDPISGHTALYWYRQSLGQGLEFLIYFQGNSAPDKSGLPSDRFSAERTGGSVSTLTIQRTQQEDSAVYLCASSSPQGSYEQYFGPGTRLTVT.